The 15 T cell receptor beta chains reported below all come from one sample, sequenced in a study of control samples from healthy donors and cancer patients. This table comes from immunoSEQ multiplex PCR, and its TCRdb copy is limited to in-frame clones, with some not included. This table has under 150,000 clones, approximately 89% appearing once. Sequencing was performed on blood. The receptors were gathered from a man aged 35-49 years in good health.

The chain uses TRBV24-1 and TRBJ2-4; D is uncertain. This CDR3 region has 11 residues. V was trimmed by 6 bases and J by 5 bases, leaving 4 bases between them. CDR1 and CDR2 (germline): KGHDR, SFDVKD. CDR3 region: CATSQENIQYF. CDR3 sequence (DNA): TGTGCCACCAGTCAAGAAAACATTCAGTACTTC.

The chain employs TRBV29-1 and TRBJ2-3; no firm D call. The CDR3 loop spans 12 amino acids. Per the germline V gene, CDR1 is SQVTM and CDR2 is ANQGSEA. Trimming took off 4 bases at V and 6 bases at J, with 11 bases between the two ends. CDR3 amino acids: CSVAMTRDTQYF. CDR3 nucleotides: TGCAGCGTTGCTATGACTCGGGATACGCAGTATTTT.

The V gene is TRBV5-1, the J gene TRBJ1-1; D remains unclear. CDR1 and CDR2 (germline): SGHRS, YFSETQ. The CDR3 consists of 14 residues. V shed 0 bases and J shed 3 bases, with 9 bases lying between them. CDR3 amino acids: CASSLESGYTEAFF. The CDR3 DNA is TGCGCCAGCAGCTTGGAGTCGGGGTACACTGAAGCTTTCTTT.

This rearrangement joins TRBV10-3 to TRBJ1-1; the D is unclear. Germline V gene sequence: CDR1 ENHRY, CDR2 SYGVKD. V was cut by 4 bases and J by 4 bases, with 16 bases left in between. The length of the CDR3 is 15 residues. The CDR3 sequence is CAISGTAGWGTEAFF. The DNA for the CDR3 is TGTGCCATCAGTGGGACCGCCGGATGGGGCACTGAAGCTTTCTTT.

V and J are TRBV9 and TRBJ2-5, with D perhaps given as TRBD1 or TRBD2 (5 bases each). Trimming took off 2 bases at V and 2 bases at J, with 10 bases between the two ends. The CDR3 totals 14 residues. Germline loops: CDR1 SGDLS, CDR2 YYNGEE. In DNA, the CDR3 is TGTGCCAGCAGCGTTCAGGGACGTCAAGAGACCCAGTACTTC. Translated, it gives CASSVQGRQETQYF.

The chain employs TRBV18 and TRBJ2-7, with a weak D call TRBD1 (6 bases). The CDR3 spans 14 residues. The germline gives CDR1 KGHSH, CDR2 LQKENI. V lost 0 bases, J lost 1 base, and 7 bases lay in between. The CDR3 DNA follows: TGTGCCAGCTCACCACCGGGACATTCCTACGAGCAGTACTTC. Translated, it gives CASSPPGHSYEQYF.

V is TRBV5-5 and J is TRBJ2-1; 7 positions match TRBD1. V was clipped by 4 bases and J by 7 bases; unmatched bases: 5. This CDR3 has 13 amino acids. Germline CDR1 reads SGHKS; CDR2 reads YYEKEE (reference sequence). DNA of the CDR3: TGTGCCAGCAGCATGGGACAGCTAAATGAGCAGTTCTTC. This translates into CASSMGQLNEQFF. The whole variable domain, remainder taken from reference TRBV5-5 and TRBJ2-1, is DAGVTQSPTHLIKTRGQQVTLRCSPISGHKSVSWYQQVLGQGPQFIFQYYEKEERGRGNFPDRFSARQFPNYSSELNVNALLLGDSALYLCASSMGQLNEQFFGPGTRLTVL.

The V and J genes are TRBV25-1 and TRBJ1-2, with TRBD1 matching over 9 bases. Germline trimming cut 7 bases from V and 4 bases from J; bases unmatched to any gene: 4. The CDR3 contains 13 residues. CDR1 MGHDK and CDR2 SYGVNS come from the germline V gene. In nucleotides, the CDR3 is TGTGCCAGCACCGGGACAGGGATCTATGGCTACACCTTC. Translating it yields CASTGTGIYGYTF.

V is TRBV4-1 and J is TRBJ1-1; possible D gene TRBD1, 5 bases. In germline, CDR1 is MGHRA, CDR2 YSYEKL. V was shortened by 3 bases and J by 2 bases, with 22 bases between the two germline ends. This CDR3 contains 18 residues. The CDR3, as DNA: TGCGCCAGCAGCCAGAAAGGGACGGCAAACTCCCCAAACACTGAAGCTTTCTTT. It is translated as CASSQKGTANSPNTEAFF.

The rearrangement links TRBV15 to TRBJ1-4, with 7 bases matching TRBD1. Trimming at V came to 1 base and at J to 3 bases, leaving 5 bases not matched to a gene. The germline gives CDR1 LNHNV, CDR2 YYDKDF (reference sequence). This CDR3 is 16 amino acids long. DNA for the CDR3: TGTGCCACCAGCAGAGGGACCGGGACAGCTAATGAAAAACTGTTTTTT. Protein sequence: CATSRGTGTANEKLFF. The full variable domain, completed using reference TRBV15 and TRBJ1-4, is DAMVIQNPRYQVTQFGKPVTLSCSQTLNHNVMYWYQQKSSQAPKLLFHYYDKDFNNEADTPDNFQSRRPNTSFCFLDIRSPGLGDTAMYLCATSRGTGTANEKLFFGSGTQLSVL.

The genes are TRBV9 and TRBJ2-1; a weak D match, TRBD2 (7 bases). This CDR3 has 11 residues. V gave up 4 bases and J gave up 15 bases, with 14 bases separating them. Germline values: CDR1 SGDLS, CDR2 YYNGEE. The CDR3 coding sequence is TGTGCCAGCAGCCCCGGGGGGCAGTTGTTCTTC. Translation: CASSPGGQLFF.

Here the CDR3 DNA reads TGTGCCAGCGGTTTTAGAGGCGCAAACACCATATATTTT. It translates to CASGFRGANTIYF. The chain uses TRBV7-2 and TRBJ1-3; D is undetermined. The CDR3 is 13 residues long. The V gene's germline CDR1 is SGHTA and CDR2 FQGNSA. V lost 8 bases and J 6 bases, leaving 14 bases between the germline ends.

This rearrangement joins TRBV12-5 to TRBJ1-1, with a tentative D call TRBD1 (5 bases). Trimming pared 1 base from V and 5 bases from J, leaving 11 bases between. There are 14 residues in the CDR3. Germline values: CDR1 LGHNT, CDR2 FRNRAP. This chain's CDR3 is CASGLESGGTEAFF. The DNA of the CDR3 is TGTGCTAGTGGTTTGGAGAGCGGGGGGACTGAAGCTTTCTTT.

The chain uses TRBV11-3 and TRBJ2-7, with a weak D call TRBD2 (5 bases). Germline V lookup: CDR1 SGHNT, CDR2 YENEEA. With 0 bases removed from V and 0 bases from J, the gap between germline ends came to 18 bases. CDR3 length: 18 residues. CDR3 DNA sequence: TGTGCCAGCAGCTTAGATCTTTGGGGTGGGGAGAGCTCCTACGAGCAGTACTTC. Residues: CASSLDLWGGESSYEQYF.

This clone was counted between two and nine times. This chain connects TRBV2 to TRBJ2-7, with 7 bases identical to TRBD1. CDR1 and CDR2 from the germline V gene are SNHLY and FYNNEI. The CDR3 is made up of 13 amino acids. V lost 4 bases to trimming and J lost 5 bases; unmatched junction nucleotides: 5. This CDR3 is CASSAETGNEQYF. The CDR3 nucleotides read TGTGCCAGCAGTGCGGAGACAGGGAACGAGCAGTACTTC.